One TCR beta chain is described in this entry. The clone's antigen remains unknown. Base-call qualities are not available, and no considerably larger clone is one nucleotide away. The run used an Illumina HiSeq 1500. Using fastp at Q25 and MiXCR, TCRdb reprocessed the public reads and kept productive beta chains. Every distinct CDR3 protein forms one entry, paired with its most common genes and DNA. This sample comprises under 200,000 distinct CDR3 sequences, 8.5% to 10% of them detected only once. The biggest ten clones account for approximately 4.3% of the sample. These data are taken from a study of T cell repertoires in cytomegalovirus infection (dated by TCRdb to between 2017 and 2020). Background on the whole study: The HLA type of each donor mattered for the analysis, because public TCR beta signatures pointed to carriage of CMV infection along with the matching HLA type. The full study reports these points: The ex vivo response was dominated by HLA-C-restricted CMV-specific TCR beta clonotypes, which also provided the single most frequent clonotype in two of eight donors. Cumulative frequency of public TCR beta family members discriminated carriers of CMV infection plus the relevant HLA type in this cohort and an independent approximately 370-donor cohort.

Sequencing input: PBMCs. The clonotype originates from a human donor in good health (CMV status not recorded). Some clones in this sample may be carry-over from other donors' samples.

Here the CDR3 is given as CASGMGAGEQFF. DNA sequence: TGTGCCAGTGGGATGGGCGCGGGTGAGCAGTTCTTC. The rearrangement combines TRBV19 with TRBJ2-1; 5 matching bases give a weak D call of TRBD2. Taken from cysteine to phenylalanine, the CDR3 has 12 residues. Of the read, only the CDR3 DNA is kept; its 36 bases are in frame from base 1. CDR1 and CDR2 (LNHDA, SQIVND) derive from the germline V gene (reference sequence). Cut back by 8 bases and 9 bases, the V and J ends lie 14 bases apart.